Following are 31 T cell receptor beta chains from one sample sequenced in a study of shared clonotypes between healthy human individuals. Measured with immunoSEQ multiplex PCR; TCRdb has only the in-frame clones, and not every one. The sample contains about 490,000 clones, 81% of which appear only once. Sequenced material: PBMCs. The receptors derive from a woman aged 40 to 50 in good health. Some clones in this sample may be carry-over from other donors' samples.

The J gene is TRBJ2-1, the V gene TRBV6-5, with 9 bases lining up with TRBD1. V dropped 6 bases and J dropped 5; count of bases not matched to a gene: 5. This CDR3 is built from 14 residues. Per germline, CDR1 MNHEY and CDR2 SVGAGI. The CDR3 region is CASRLQGAHNEQFF. DNA of the CDR3: TGTGCCAGCAGATTACAGGGGGCTCACAATGAGCAGTTCTTC.

This clone was seen a few times. At one boundary the junction diverges from the germline segment, which might be a read error. The rearrangement links TRBV10-3 to TRBJ1-1; tentative D call: TRBD1 (5 bases). CDR1 and CDR2 from the germline V gene are ENHRY and SYGVKD. The CDR3 runs to 12 residues. This chain's CDR3 is CATTRGNAEAFF. CDR3 nucleotides: TGTGCCACCACCCGGGGGAACGCTGAAGCTTTCTTT.

In regard to this clone: Given a far larger clone just one base away, this is likely a sequencing read error. This specimen includes other DNA sequences encoding the same CDR3. This chain joins TRBV4-3 and TRBJ2-3, with no clear D. Germline CDR1 and CDR2: LGHNA and YSLEER. V gave up 1 base and J gave up 3 bases, with 8 bases separating them. This CDR3 spans 14 amino acids. The CDR3 sequence is CASSQGWGTDTQYF. Written as DNA, the CDR3 is TGCGCCAGCAGCCAAGGTTGGGGTACAGATACGCAGTATTTT.

About this clone itself: It is likely a read error: a sequence one base away is far more abundant. The chain links TRBV2 to TRBJ2-5; 7 positions match TRBD2. The CDR3 spans 16 residues. V lost 8 bases, J lost 5 bases, and 17 bases stayed unmatched. CDR1 SNHLY and CDR2 FYNNEI come from the germline V gene. Written as DNA, the CDR3 is TGTGCCAGCGGGGAGGGGTCCCGGGACCAAGGGGAGACCCAGTACTTC. Translating it yields CASGEGSRDQGETQYF.

The genes are TRBV6-1 and TRBJ2-1; perhaps TRBD1 as D (6 bases). The germline gives CDR1 MNHNS, CDR2 SASEGT. V lost 6 bases, J lost 5 bases, and 11 bases lay in between. CDR3 length: 13 residues. DNA of the CDR3: TGTGCCAGCAGAGAGGCAGGGGACAATGAGCAGTTCTTC. Its protein is CASREAGDNEQFF.

Of note for this clone: This likely stems from a read error, as it lies one base from a far larger clone. Other DNA sequences from this sample encode an identical CDR3 as well. The chain is built from TRBV21-1 and TRBJ1-2; TRBD1 is taken as the D call from the table, unchecked against the DNA. TRBV21-1 is labeled a pseudogene. The CDR3 spans 11 residues. Here the CDR3 reads CASGTGGSETF. The DNA for the CDR3 is TGTGCCAGCGGGACAGGGGGGAGTGAGACCTTT.

V is TRBV28 and J is TRBJ1-2; a weak D match, TRBD1 (6 bases). The V gene lost 5 bases and the J gene lost 10 bases, with 11 bases spanning the gap. Germline loops: CDR1 MDHEN, CDR2 SYDVKM. This CDR3 is 11 amino acids long. CDR3 DNA: TGTGCCAGCAGTCCAAGGACAGACTACACCTTC. It specifies CASSPRTDYTF.

The chain has TRBV7-9 and TRBJ2-7; 13 nucleotides match TRBD2. The CDR3 loop spans 17 amino acids. Germline trimming cut 0 bases from V and 7 bases from J; bases unmatched to any gene: 9. The germline CDR1 and CDR2 sequences are SEHNR and FQNEAQ (reference sequence). This chain's CDR3 is CASSLAMGLAGSREQYF. The CDR3, as DNA: TGTGCCAGCAGCTTAGCGATGGGACTAGCGGGATCTAGGGAGCAGTACTTC.

Turning to this clone: One end of the junction varies from germline; a read error may be responsible. The chain joins TRBV4-1 to TRBJ1-3, with D possibly TRBD1 on 6 matching bases. CDR1 and CDR2 from the germline V gene are MGHRA and YSYEKL. The CDR3 spans 16 residues. CDR3 sequence reads: CDSSQSTGGPGNTIYF. CDR3 DNA: TGCGACAGCAGCCAATCTACCGGGGGCCCTGGAAACACAATATATTTT.

As for this clone: A far bigger clonotype differs at one base, so this is likely a read error. Lacking the conserved final phenylalanine or tryptophan, this CDR3 likely reflects a read error. V and J are TRBV5-4 and TRBJ2-2; 8 nucleotides align to TRBD2. This CDR3 is 17 amino acids long. Per the germline V gene, CDR1 is SGHNT and CDR2 is YYREEE (reference sequence). V shed 1 base and J 4 bases; nucleotides not matched to a gene: 9. CDR3: CASSLSLAGQFTGELFS. As DNA, the CDR3 is TGTGCCAGCAGCTTGAGTCTAGCGGGTCAATTCACCGGGGAGCTGTTTTCT.

This clone has a count of ten or more. V usage is TRBV7-8 and J usage is TRBJ2-5; D is ambiguous. Germline loops: CDR1 SGHVS, CDR2 FQNEAQ. Trimming stripped 0 bases from V and 4 bases from J, with 6 bases between. CDR3 length: 13 residues. The CDR3 loop is CASSLAVLETQYF. CDR3 DNA: TGTGCCAGCAGCTTAGCGGTATTAGAGACCCAGTACTTC.

The chain recombines TRBV5-1 with TRBJ1-1; 7 nucleotides align to TRBD1. The CDR3 totals 16 residues. J lost 2 bases, V lost 2 bases, and 9 bases had no gene match. CDR1 SGHRS and CDR2 YFSETQ come from the germline V gene. CDR3 in DNA: TGCGCCAGCAGCTTAACCACCGGGACAGCAAACACTGAAGCTTTCTTT. Amino acids: CASSLTTGTANTEAFF.

The J gene is TRBJ2-3, the V gene TRBV6-4; D might be TRBD2 (5 bases). The CDR3 totals 15 residues. The germline CDR1 and CDR2 sequences are MRHNA and SNTAGT. The V gene lost 2 bases and the J gene lost 5 bases, with 14 bases spanning the gap. In DNA form, the CDR3 reads TGTGCCAGCAGTGACGGGAGAGGAAGTATAGATACGCAGTATTTT. Its protein product is CASSDGRGSIDTQYF.

The chain uses TRBV7-2 and TRBJ2-1; D call uncertain. CDR1 is SGHTA and CDR2 is FQGNSA in the germline V gene. The CDR3 runs to 14 residues. Deletions cut 2 bases from V and 4 bases from J, with 9 bases between. CDR3 in amino acids: CASSLLSGYNEQFF. Here the CDR3 DNA reads TGTGCCAGCAGCTTACTCTCAGGTTACAATGAGCAGTTCTTC.

This clone showed up just a few times. The chain employs TRBV10-2 and TRBJ2-1; D gene uncertain. Trimming removed 6 bases from V and 0 bases from J, with 6 bases in between. The length of the CDR3 is 13 residues. Germline V lookup: CDR1 WSHSY, CDR2 SAAADI. As DNA, the CDR3 is TGCGCCAGCAGATTGAGCTCCTACAATGAGCAGTTCTTC. Translation: CASRLSSYNEQFF.

The CDR3 region has the DNA TGTGCCAGTAGTAGGAGACTAGCTGTAGTCGCCTACGAGCAGTACTTC. It codes for CASSRRLAVVAYEQYF. The V and J genes are TRBV19 and TRBJ2-7; TRBD2 matches at 7 bases. This CDR3 contains 16 residues. The germline gives CDR1 LNHDA, CDR2 SQIVND (reference sequence). V was clipped by 4 bases and J by 2 bases; unmatched bases: 11.

V and J are TRBV28 and TRBJ1-3; unclear D gene. Germline values: CDR1 MDHEN, CDR2 SYDVKM. Trimming shortened V by 2 bases and J by 0 bases, and 8 bases separated the two germline ends. CDR3 size: 15 residues. CDR3 residues: CASSLVQASGNTIYF. For the CDR3, the DNA is TGTGCCAGCAGTTTAGTGCAGGCCTCTGGAAACACCATATATTTT.

The chain joins TRBV11-2 to TRBJ1-2; weak D call: TRBD1 (6 bases). Trimming removed 2 bases at V and 8 bases at J, with 24 bases between. Germline lookup yields CDR1 SGHAT and CDR2 FQNNGV. The CDR3 is made up of 17 amino acids. The chain's CDR3 is CASSLMSVQGLLGGYTF. The DNA for the CDR3 is TGTGCCAGCAGCTTAATGTCGGTACAGGGCCTTCTGGGGGGCTACACCTTC.

This clone appeared a few times. The rearrangement joins TRBV30 to TRBJ2-2, with a possible D match to TRBD2 (6 bases). Trimming removed 0 bases from V and 7 bases from J, with 18 bases in between. Germline lookup yields CDR1 GTSNPN and CDR2 SVGIG (reference sequence). There are 16 residues in the CDR3. This CDR3 is CAWSVPPGGFGGELFF. CDR3 coding DNA: TGTGCCTGGAGTGTTCCCCCCGGAGGGTTCGGCGGGGAGCTGTTTTTT.

The chain employs TRBV4-2 and TRBJ2-2, with 14 bases aligning to TRBD2. Unmatched junction bases numbered 3, after V lost 6 bases and J lost 3 bases. CDR1 and CDR2 from the germline V gene are LGHNA and YNFKEQ. The CDR3 contains 16 residues. The CDR3 DNA reads TGTGCCAGCAGATCGACTAGCGGGAGGGACACCGGGGAGCTGTTTTTT. Its translation: CASRSTSGRDTGELFF.

The genes are TRBV19 and TRBJ1-3; TRBD1 matches 7 bases. The germline gives CDR1 LNHDA, CDR2 SQIVND (reference sequence). This CDR3 is 15 amino acids long. The V and J ends lost 3 bases and 0 bases, in that order; junction bases with no gene match: 2. CDR3 nucleotide sequence: TGTGCCAGTAGTATCCCAGGGGGCTCTGGAAACACCATATATTTT. Protein sequence: CASSIPGGSGNTIYF.

As for this clone: A far larger clone is off by one base, so a read error is likely. Other DNA variants within this sample encode the same CDR3. The V and J genes are TRBV7-9 and TRBJ2-7; D remains ambiguous. This CDR3 has 15 residues. Germline V lookup: CDR1 SEHNR, CDR2 FQNEAQ (reference sequence). Written as DNA, the CDR3 is TGTGCCAGCAGCCAACTGGCTGGGCTTTCCTACGAGCAGTATTTC. Protein product: CASSQLAGLSYEQYF.

Of note for this clone: Only one base separates this from a far larger clonotype, so it likely reflects a read error. The V gene is TRBV5-6, the J gene TRBJ1-1; weak D call: TRBD1 (5 bases). From germline, CDR1 is SGHDT and CDR2 YYEEEE. Trimming pared 0 bases from V and 6 bases from J, leaving 12 bases between. CDR3 length: 14 residues. The DNA of the CDR3 is TGTGCCAGCAGCTTGGGGGGACCGTATCCTGAAGCTTTCTTT. As protein: CASSLGGPYPEAFF.

The rearrangement uses TRBV7-3 and TRBJ2-3; D may match TRBD1 or TRBD2 (5 bases each). Trimming pared 1 base from V and 7 bases from J, leaving 9 bases between. The CDR3 consists of 13 residues. From germline, CDR1 is SGHTA and CDR2 FQGTGA. CDR3 sequence: CASSLKGENTQYF. CDR3 nucleotides: TGTGCCAGCAGCTTAAAAGGGGAGAATACGCAGTATTTT. The full variable domain, rest sourced from reference TRBV7-3 and TRBJ2-3, is GAGVSQTPSNKVTEKGKYVELRCDPISGHTALYWYRQSLGQGPEFLIYFQGTGAADDSGLPNDRFFAVRPEGSVSTLKIQRTERGDSAVYLCASSLKGENTQYFGPGTRLTVL.

The chain joins TRBV6-5 to TRBJ2-1, with a possible D match to TRBD1 (5 bases). The germline V gene encodes CDR1 MNHEY and CDR2 SVGAGI. The V gene lost 0 bases and the J gene lost 3 bases, with 12 bases spanning the gap. The CDR3 covers 16 residues. The CDR3 region has the DNA TGTGCCAGCAGTTACTCCCCCCCGACAGTCTACAATGAGCAGTTCTTC. It yields the protein CASSYSPPTVYNEQFF.

This chain joins TRBV7-3 and TRBJ2-1, with D maybe TRBD1 (5 bases). Germline CDR1 and CDR2: SGHTA and FQGTGA. The length of the CDR3 is 13 residues. V was pared by 4 bases and J by 4 bases, with 8 bases between. CDR3 loop: CASSSTAYNEQFF. In DNA form, the CDR3 reads TGTGCCAGCAGCTCGACAGCGTACAATGAGCAGTTCTTC.

The rearrangement joins TRBV28 to TRBJ2-1, with D perhaps matching TRBD2 (6 bases). The V gene lost 10 bases and the J gene lost 5 bases, with 21 bases spanning the gap. This CDR3 region has 15 residues. Per the germline V gene, CDR1 is MDHEN and CDR2 is SYDVKM. DNA for the CDR3: TGTGCCACCCATACTAGGAGGGCGGGACACAATGAGCAGTTCTTC. This sequence encodes CATHTRRAGHNEQFF.

This clone was seen at least ten times. The chain is built from TRBV7-9 and TRBJ2-3; tentative D call: TRBD2 (5 bases). Germline CDR1 and CDR2: SEHNR and FQNEAQ (reference sequence). CDR3 length: 13 amino acids. V dropped 5 bases and J dropped 5 bases, with 11 bases sitting between them. CDR3 sequence: CASSPPGGDTQYF. CDR3 DNA: TGTGCCAGCAGCCCACCCGGAGGAGATACGCAGTATTTT.

The chain is built from TRBV9 and TRBJ1-2; D possibly corresponds to TRBD1 (6 bases). Trimming took 3 bases from V and 4 from J, leaving 22 bases between them. Per germline, CDR1 SGDLS and CDR2 YYNGEE. CDR3 size: 17 residues. The CDR3 region is CASSAFLPDSHSYGYTF. In DNA, the CDR3 is TGTGCCAGCAGCGCCTTCTTGCCGGACAGCCACTCCTATGGCTACACCTTC.

The chain carries TRBV28 and TRBJ2-7, with 9 bases aligning to TRBD2. The germline CDR1 and CDR2 sequences are MDHEN and SYDVKM. Trimming cost V 4 bases and J 2 bases; bases outside gene matches: 12. The CDR3 consists of 17 residues. The CDR3 nucleotides read TGTGCCAGCAGTTCCAGGGCAGCGGGAGGTGGGGCCTACGAGCAGTACTTC. It codes for CASSSRAAGGGAYEQYF. Complete variable domain (other parts from reference TRBV28 and TRBJ2-7): DVKVTQSSRYLVKRTGEKVFLECVQDMDHENMFWYRQDPGLGLRLIYFSYDVKMKEKGDIPEGYSVSREKKERFSLILESASTNQTSMYLCASSSRAAGGGAYEQYFGPGTRLTVT.

This clone was seen a few times. This chain joins TRBV6-6 and TRBJ2-5; TRBD2 matches at 10 bases. CDR3 length: 15 residues. V lost 3 bases to trimming and J lost 5 bases; unmatched junction nucleotides: 6. The germline CDR1 and CDR2 sequences are MNHNY and SVGAGI (reference sequence). CDR3 bases: TGTGCCAGCAGTTATTCTAGCGGGAGCGGGGAGACCCAGTACTTC. Amino acid sequence: CASSYSSGSGETQYF.